The 13 T cell receptor beta chains in this list originate from one sample, sequenced in a study of T-cell reconstitution after alpha-beta-depleted transplantation in children. Unique molecular identifiers tagged the TCRbeta library. One entry per CDR3 protein results from TCRdb running MiXCR on the PCR reads. In the table there are over 100,000 distinct CDR3 sequences, 6% to 9% of which are singletons. This specimen consisted of PBMCs, obtained before TCRalphabeta/CD19-depleted stem cell transplant. The receptors were sampled from a boy between 2 and 10 years old with acute lymphoblastic leukemia, due to receive a stem cell transplant.

The chain uses TRBV6-5 and TRBJ1-6, with D maybe TRBD1 (6 bases). The CDR3 runs 15 residues. Per the germline V gene, CDR1 is MNHEY and CDR2 is SVGAGI. V lost 2 bases to trimming and J lost 2 bases, with 7 bases between them. DNA of the CDR3: TGTGCCAGCAGTTACAGGGACACCTATAATTCACCCCTCCACTTT. Translated: CASSYRDTYNSPLHF.

This clonotype was observed a few times. This chain links TRBV4-1 with TRBJ2-1, with 7 bases aligning to TRBD1. Germline V gene lookup returns CDR1 MGHRA and CDR2 YSYEKL. Trimming took 4 bases from V and 6 from J; bases not matched to a gene: 6. The CDR3 covers 14 residues. CDR3: CASSRKTGFNEQFF. CDR3 in DNA: TGCGCCAGCAGCCGGAAGACAGGGTTCAATGAGCAGTTCTTC.

The CDR3 DNA is TGTGCCAGCAGCTTAGCGCAGAGCAATCAGCCCCAGCATTTT. Translated: CASSLAQSNQPQHF. The chain employs TRBV7-9 and TRBJ1-5; no clear D. Trimming took off 0 bases at V and 1 base at J, with 4 bases between the two ends. CDR1 and CDR2 (germline): SEHNR, FQNEAQ (reference sequence). This CDR3 has 14 residues.

This clonotype was seen many times. CDR3 protein: CSARKGAGTDTQYF. CDR3 coding DNA: TGCAGTGCTAGAAAGGGGGCCGGCACAGATACGCAGTATTTT. This chain joins TRBV20-1 and TRBJ2-3, with 7 bases lining up with TRBD1. The germline gives CDR1 DFQATT, CDR2 SNEGSKA (reference sequence). The length of the CDR3 is 14 residues. Losses at the gene ends were 2 bases for V and 1 base for J; bases not matched to a gene: 3.

This clonotype was observed many times. The chain joins TRBV25-1 to TRBJ2-7, with D uncertain. Trimming left V 2 bases short and J 3 bases short, with 8 bases between. The CDR3 loop spans 13 amino acids. The germline CDR1 and CDR2 sequences are MGHDK and SYGVNS. CDR3 loop: CASSESSGYEQYF. Written as DNA, the CDR3 is TGTGCCAGCAGTGAAAGCTCGGGCTACGAGCAGTACTTC.

This clonotype has at least ten counts. V is TRBV7-9 and J is TRBJ2-7; TRBD1 matches at 9 bases. V gave up 6 bases and J gave up 2 bases; unmatched junction bases: 5. This CDR3 has 14 amino acids. Germline CDR1 and CDR2: SEHNR and FQNEAQ (reference sequence). CDR3 sequence: CASRRTGETYEQYF. In DNA form, the CDR3 reads TGTGCCAGCAGGCGGACAGGGGAGACCTACGAGCAGTACTTC.

This clonotype was observed at least ten times. The rearrangement uses TRBV21-1 and TRBJ1-3. TRBV21-1 is reported as a pseudogene. The CDR3 covers 15 residues. CDR3 sequence reads: CASSKSRVSGNTIYF. The CDR3 nucleotides read TGTGCCAGCAGCAAATCGCGAGTCTCTGGAAACACCATATATTTT.

The DNA for the CDR3 is TGTGCCAGCAGTGACTCAACCGGGCAGGGGGCAGATACGCAGTATTTT. The encoded protein is CASSDSTGQGADTQYF. The chain uses TRBV6-4 and TRBJ2-3, with 7 bases fitting TRBD1. CDR3 length equals 16 residues. Unmatched junction bases numbered 7, after V lost 0 bases and J lost 4 bases. Germline V gene data show CDR1 as MRHNA and CDR2 as SNTAGT.

This clonotype has more than one count but fewer than ten. The chain is built from TRBV7-2 and TRBJ1-5; 9 bases agree with TRBD1. The CDR3 consists of 15 residues. Trimming took 0 bases from V and 4 from J; bases not matched to a gene: 1. Germline V gene sequence: CDR1 SGHTA, CDR2 FQGNSA. The CDR3 sequence: CASSLAGTGNQPQHF. For the CDR3, the DNA is TGTGCCAGCAGCTTAGCAGGGACAGGGAATCAGCCCCAGCATTTT.

The chain recombines TRBV12-3 or TRBV12-4 with TRBJ2-1, with a tentative D call TRBD2 (6 bases). V was trimmed by 3 bases and J by 2 bases, leaving 11 bases between them. The CDR3 is made up of 15 amino acids. The CDR3 sequence: CASSFAAGPYNEQFF. CDR3 nucleotide sequence: TGTGCCAGCAGTTTTGCCGCGGGGCCCTACAATGAGCAGTTCTTC.

This clonotype was seen ten or more times. The V gene is TRBV3-1, the J gene TRBJ2-7; 8 bases line up with TRBD2. The CDR3 spans 14 residues. The germline V gene has CDR1 LGHDT and CDR2 YNNKEL (reference sequence). The J segment lost 3 bases and the V segment lost 4 bases, leaving 5 bases of the junction unmatched. In nucleotides, the CDR3 is TGTGCCAGCAGCCCCCCCGGGACTAGCTACGAGCAGTACTTC. Translating it yields CASSPPGTSYEQYF.

This clonotype appeared many times. The chain uses TRBV12-3 or TRBV12-4 and TRBJ2-7, with TRBD1 matching 10 bases. After removal of 3 bases from V and 7 bases from J, the junction contained 9 bases not matched to a gene. This CDR3 has 15 amino acids. CDR3 sequence (DNA): TGTGCCAGCAGTTTTCCCGGGACAGGGGTCCCAGAGCAGTACTTC. This codes for CASSFPGTGVPEQYF.

This sequence joins TRBV7-2 and TRBJ1-1; unclear D gene. CDR3 length: 13 amino acids. Germline V lookup: CDR1 SGHTA, CDR2 FQGNSA. V lost 7 bases and J lost 5, with 14 bases in between. This chain's CDR3 is CASNLGWMTEAFF. CDR3 bases: TGTGCCAGCAACCTGGGATGGATGACTGAAGCTTTCTTT.